One and the same sample provided the 20 T cell receptor beta chains below, sequenced in a study of Tregs in tolerant kidney transplant recipients. Libraries were prepared by immunoSEQ multiplex PCR; TCRdb keeps only in-frame clonotypes and omits some of them. The sample table includes about 23,000 clones. Related graft donors supplied nonmyeloablative bone marrow transplants, and mixed chimerism was transient. The sequencing here drew on CD4+ T cells from blood (PBMCs), taken 6 months after the transplant. Receptors originate from a human patient who received a combined kidney and bone marrow transplant. Some T cells may be supplied by the graft donor.

Comment on this clone: Read sequence stops 3 residues before the CDR3 end, and the germline J gene provides the missing end. This sequence joins TRBV6-2 or TRBV6-3 and TRBJ2-7; D may be TRBD1 (6 bases). CDR1 is MNHEY, CDR2 SVGEGT, per germline. Trimming cost V 2 bases and J 1 base, with 9 bases left between them. This CDR3 has 14 amino acids. Partial CDR3 DNA: TGTGCCAGCAGTTACAGCAGGGGTTCCTACGAG. Amino acids: CASSYSRGSYE. The full CDR3 is CASSYSRGSYEQYF.

To note about this clone: The CDR3 end falls 3 residues outside the read, so it is completed with the germline J gene. J is TRBJ2-7 and V is TRBV11-2, with D tentatively TRBD1 (6 bases). V lost 5 bases, J lost 5 bases, and 16 bases lay in between. The CDR3 is 14 amino acids. Germline V gene sequence: CDR1 SGHAT, CDR2 FQNNGV. CDR3 in amino acids: CASSPDRLSDEQYF. The CDR3 bases that were read are TGTGCCAGCAGCCCAGACAGGCTAAGTGACGAG.

Remarks on this clone: The read is 3 residues too short to cover the CDR3 end, so that end is filled in from the germline J gene. The J gene is TRBJ2-3, the V gene TRBV19; 9 bases are shared with TRBD2. The ends lost 3 bases at V and 5 bases at J; junction bases unmatched: 12. Germline V gene sequence: CDR1 LNHDA, CDR2 SQIVND (reference sequence). There are 17 residues in the CDR3. The CDR3 bases that were read are TGTGCCAGTAGTATTACCGTGGCGGGAGGGCCTGGAGATACG. Translated, it gives CASSITVAGGPGDT. The whole CDR3 protein reads CASSITVAGGPGDTQYF.

A note on this clone: The CDR3 end falls 3 residues outside the read, so it is completed with the germline J gene. The chain links TRBV6-2 or TRBV6-3 to TRBJ1-5; D call uncertain. The CDR3 runs 15 residues. Germline loops: CDR1 MNHEY, CDR2 SVGEGT. Deletions cut 2 bases from V and 4 bases from J, with 12 bases between. CDR3 bases read: TGTGCCAGCAGTTACCTGGCGGCGCGGAATCAGCCC. The encoded protein is CASSYLAARNQP. The whole CDR3 reads CASSYLAARNQPQHF.

Turning to this clone: The read ends 3 residues early relative to the CDR3; the germline J gene fills the gap. The V gene is TRBV19, the J gene TRBJ1-2; 8 nucleotides line up with TRBD1. Losses at the gene ends were 4 bases for V and 4 bases for J; bases not matched to a gene: 5. The CDR3 is 14 amino acids. Looked up from germline, CDR1 is LNHDA and CDR2 is SQIVND (reference sequence). The CDR3 region is CASSTGTGAYGYTF. The sequenced CDR3 bases are TGTGCCAGTAGTACCGGGACAGGAGCCTATGGC.

About this clone itself: The read ends 3 residues early relative to the CDR3; the germline J gene fills the gap. The chain is built from TRBV6-2 or TRBV6-3 and TRBJ2-4; D ambiguous. Trimming removed 4 bases from V and 5 bases from J, with 12 bases in between. Germline assignment: CDR1 MNHEY and CDR2 SVGEGT. The CDR3 has 14 amino acids. CDR3 loop: CASSSSRAENIQYF. The part of the CDR3 DNA that was read is TGTGCCAGCAGTTCCTCAAGGGCCGAAAACATT.

As regards this clone: The DNA ends 3 residues before the CDR3 does, and the rest of the CDR3 is filled in from the germline J gene. The rearrangement joins TRBV7-2 to TRBJ2-3, with D possibly being TRBD2 (5 bases). From germline, CDR1 is SGHTA and CDR2 FQGNSA. V gave up 3 bases and J gave up 3 bases, with 7 bases separating them. The CDR3 is made up of 13 amino acids. The CDR3 here is CASSLDWTDTQYF. The CDR3 DNA, read in part, is TGTGCCAGCAGCTTGGACTGGACAGATACG. The entire variable domain, with the rest obtained from reference TRBV7-2 and TRBJ2-3, is as follows: GAGVSQSPSNKVTEKGKDVELRCDPISGHTALYWYRQSLGQGLEFLIYFQGNSAPDKSGLPSDRFSAERTGGSVSTLTIQRTQQEDSAVYLCASSLDWTDTQYFGPGTRLTVL.

With respect to this clone: The CDR3 end falls 3 residues outside the read, so it is completed with the germline J gene. This chain links TRBV18 with TRBJ2-5; maybe TRBD1 (5 bases). The CDR3 runs to 13 residues. Trimming removed 3 bases from V and 1 base from J, with 6 bases in between. Germline V lookup: CDR1 KGHSH, CDR2 LQKENI. The CDR3 sequence: CASSPGLQETQYF. The sequenced CDR3 bases are TGTGCCAGCTCACCGGGGCTCCAAGAGACC.

In regard to this clone: Read data end 3 residues before the CDR3 end; the end is taken from the germline J gene. The chain links TRBV6-1 to TRBJ1-1; TRBD1 agrees at 7 bases. Germline-derived CDR1 and CDR2 are MNHNS and SASEGT. This CDR3 is built from 15 residues. Germline trimming cut 3 bases from V and 2 bases from J; bases unmatched to any gene: 6. CDR3 bases read: TGTGCCAGCAGTGACACAGGGGTAGGAAACACTGAA. This encodes CASSDTGVGNTE. The whole CDR3 sequence is CASSDTGVGNTEAFF.

As for this clone: The read gets to within 3 residues of the CDR3 end, and the germline J gene fills in the rest. This rearrangement joins TRBV10-3 to TRBJ2-5; tentatively, D is TRBD1 or TRBD2 (5 bases each). The germline V gene encodes CDR1 ENHRY and CDR2 SYGVKD. The CDR3 length is 14 residues. V was cut by 3 bases and J by 2 bases, with 10 bases left in between. CDR3 DNA (partial): TGTGCCATCAGTGACGAGGGGATGCAAGAGACC. Its translation: CAISDEGMQET. The CDR3 in full is CAISDEGMQETQYF.

Notes on this clone: The read is 3 residues too short to cover the CDR3 end, so that end is filled in from the germline J gene. The V gene is TRBV20-1, the J gene TRBJ2-1, with 8 bases aligning to TRBD1. There are 15 residues in the CDR3. Losses at the gene ends were 5 bases for V and 0 bases for J; bases not matched to a gene: 6. CDR1 is DFQATT and CDR2 is SNEGSKA in the germline V gene (reference sequence). The chain's CDR3 is CSAPRTGPSYNEQFF. CDR3 DNA (partial): TGCAGTGCTCCCCGGACAGGGCCCTCCTACAATGAG.

Remarks on this clone: The read finishes 3 residues shy of the CDR3 end, and the germline J gene is used to complete it. This chain links TRBV20-1 with TRBJ1-5; 7 positions agree with TRBD1. CDR3 size: 16 residues. The germline V gene encodes CDR1 DFQATT and CDR2 SNEGSKA (reference sequence). V lost 1 base to trimming and J lost 7 bases; unmatched junction nucleotides: 13. The CDR3 DNA, read in part, is TGCAGTGCTAGAGCCACGGGCAGGGGGGTGGAGCAGCCC. It translates to CSARATGRGVEQP. The full CDR3 reads CSARATGRGVEQPQHF.

Notes on this clone: Read coverage stops 3 residues before the CDR3 terminus; the germline J gene supplies the remainder. The J gene is TRBJ2-5, the V gene TRBV7-9; 7 bases line up with TRBD1. Germline trimming cut 4 bases from V and 6 bases from J; bases unmatched to any gene: 8. CDR1 and CDR2 (germline): SEHNR, FQNEAQ (reference sequence). The CDR3 spans 14 residues. CDR3 DNA, as far as it was read: TGTGCCAGCAGCTCGTCAGGGGGAACAAAGACC. Its translation: CASSSSGGTKT. The whole CDR3 is CASSSSGGTKTQYF. Full variable domain (outside the CDR3, taken from reference TRBV7-9 and TRBJ2-5): DTGVSQNPRHKITKRGQNVTFRCDPISEHNRLYWYRQTLGQGPEFLTYFQNEAQLEKSRLLSDRFSAERPKGSFSTLEIQRTEQGDSAMYLCASSSSGGTKTQYFGPGTRLLVL.

For this clone: The DNA ends 3 residues before the CDR3 does, and the rest of the CDR3 is filled in from the germline J gene. The J gene is TRBJ2-3, the V gene TRBV20-1; a weak D match, TRBD2 (6 bases). This CDR3 is 14 amino acids long. V lost 1 base and J lost 2, with 10 bases in between. The germline CDR1 and CDR2 sequences are DFQATT and SNEGSKA (reference sequence). CDR3 DNA, as far as it was read: TGCAGTGCTAGAGGTGGAGGGTACACAGATACG. Translated: CSARGGGYTDT. The CDR3 in full is CSARGGGYTDTQYF.

As regards this clone: The read ends 3 residues shy of where the CDR3 ends; the end is completed using the germline J gene. This chain connects TRBV29-1 to TRBJ2-7, with 11 bases lining up with TRBD1. Germline V gives CDR1 SQVTM, CDR2 ANQGSEA. V trimming: 5 bases; J trimming: 5 bases; junction bases outside the gene matches: 11. The CDR3 is 15 residues long. CDR3 region: CSVQRGTGGFHEQYF. The DNA read from the CDR3 is TGCAGCGTTCAGCGCGGGACAGGGGGTTTCCACGAG.

As regards this clone: Read coverage stops 3 residues before the CDR3 terminus; the germline J gene supplies the remainder. The genes are TRBV18 and TRBJ1-4; TRBD1 aligns across 12 bases. There are 14 residues in the CDR3. With V trimmed by 4 bases and J by 8 bases, 2 bases remained unmatched. Germline V lookup: CDR1 KGHSH, CDR2 LQKENI. This chain's CDR3 is CASSRDRGQEKLFF. The covered CDR3 bases are TGTGCCAGCTCACGGGACAGGGGGCAGGAAAAA.

The CDR3 here is CASSPYRLVRELFF. CDR3 DNA, as far as it was read: TGTGCCAGCAGCCCCTACCGACTCGTCCGGGAG. J is TRBJ2-2 and V is TRBV7-8; no reliable D call. The sequence runs out 3 residues before the end of the CDR3; the remainder is reconstructed from the germline J gene. Germline values: CDR1 SGHVS, CDR2 FQNEAQ. The CDR3 covers 14 residues. Trimming removed 5 bases at V and 9 bases at J, with 16 bases between.

Comments on this clone: The CDR3 end is not reached by the read, which stops 3 residues before it; the germline J gene fills it in. The chain employs TRBV2 and TRBJ2-4, with D perhaps matching TRBD2 (5 bases). The germline V gene has CDR1 SNHLY and CDR2 FYNNEI. The CDR3 extends over 14 amino acids. V lost 6 bases and J 0 bases, leaving 9 bases between the germline ends. The part of the CDR3 DNA that was read is TGTGCCAGCAGGCGGGTCGTAGCCAAAAACATT. This translates into CASRRVVAKNI. The entire CDR3 is CASRRVVAKNIQYF. Full variable domain (missing parts from reference TRBV2 and TRBJ2-4): EPEVTQTPSHQVTQMGQEVILRCVPISNHLYFYWYRQILGQKVEFLVSFYNNEISEKSEIFDDQFSVERPDGSNFTLKIRSTKLEDSAMYFCASRRVVAKNIQYFGAGTRLSVL.

The sequenced part of the CDR3 DNA is TGTGCCAGCAGCTTAGCACCCGGGCGGGGGAACAATGAG. It encodes CASSLAPGRGNNE. The CDR3 reads in full as CASSLAPGRGNNEQFF. V is TRBV7-2 and J is TRBJ2-1, with TRBD2 identical over 7 bases. The CDR3 extends 3 residues past the end of the read, so its final part is completed from the germline J gene. Trimming took 0 bases from V and 5 from J; bases not matched to a gene: 7. The V gene's germline CDR1 is SGHTA and CDR2 FQGNSA. The CDR3 is made up of 16 amino acids.

To note about this clone: The sequence runs out 3 residues before the end of the CDR3; the remainder is reconstructed from the germline J gene. The chain combines TRBV2 with TRBJ2-6; D perhaps matches TRBD1 (6 bases). The germline V gene has CDR1 SNHLY and CDR2 FYNNEI. This CDR3 region has 14 residues. V shed 8 bases and J shed 5 bases, with 13 bases lying between them. This CDR3 reads CASRQGPRANVLTF. The part of the CDR3 DNA that was read is TGTGCCAGCCGGCAGGGGCCTCGGGCCAACGTC.